This note documents a single TCR beta chain sequence. Its specificity is unknown. TCRdb ran MiXCR on the RT-PCR reads and lists one entry per CDR3 protein. The profile shows about 520,000 distinct CDR3 sequences, roughly 27% of them singletons. This entry comes from a study of response to subunit inactivated influenza vaccine. Study results and caveats: Seasonal influenza vaccination, on each occasion, was suggested by the authors to recruit few new T cells.

The V and J ends lost 0 bases and 0 bases, in that order; junction bases with no gene match: 6. The germline V gene encodes CDR1 SGHDT and CDR2 YYEEEE. This CDR3 contains 17 residues. The material was CD4+ T cells sorted from PBMCs, obtained 5 days after vaccination. The rearrangement joins TRBV5-6 to TRBJ2-1, with TRBD2 matching over 7 bases. The clonotype was recovered from a man aged 45-60 years who received an inactivated influenza vaccine. DNA for the CDR3: TGTGCCAGCAGCTTGGATGGAGCGGGGAGCTCCTACAATGAGCAGTTCTTC. Protein sequence: CASSLDGAGSSYNEQFF.